This note documents a single TCR beta chain sequence. Its antigen remains unknown. Trimming took 3 bases from V and 3 from J, leaving 6 bases between them. This CDR3 has 13 residues. Germline CDR1 MNHEY, CDR2 SMNVEV (reference sequence). It was with 60 Vbeta and 13 Jbeta primers that the PCR ran. Method: immunoSEQ multiplex PCR; TCRdb's copy keeps in-frame clones and lacks some. The table records some 200,000 clones, 75% to 90% of them present only once. The data derive from a study of cytomegalovirus exposure and HLA in healthy donors. Study findings and constraints: The authors later linked a missense DCLRE1C variant to TCR beta V- and J-gene trimming. Confirmation was obtained in vitro that a few CMV-associated chains are specific for CMV antigens. Some V segments, TRBV6-2 and TRBV6-3 among them, were indistinguishable and were therefore excluded. Some TCR beta chains (164 of them) were listed as cytomegalovirus-associated.

The TCR originated in a middle-aged man in good health and CMV-seropositive. The rearrangement uses TRBV27 and TRBJ1-3; no clear D. The sample was PBMCs. The CDR3 reads CASSFTGGNTIYF. For the CDR3, the DNA is TGTGCCAGCAGTTTTACCGGTGGAAACACCATATATTTT.